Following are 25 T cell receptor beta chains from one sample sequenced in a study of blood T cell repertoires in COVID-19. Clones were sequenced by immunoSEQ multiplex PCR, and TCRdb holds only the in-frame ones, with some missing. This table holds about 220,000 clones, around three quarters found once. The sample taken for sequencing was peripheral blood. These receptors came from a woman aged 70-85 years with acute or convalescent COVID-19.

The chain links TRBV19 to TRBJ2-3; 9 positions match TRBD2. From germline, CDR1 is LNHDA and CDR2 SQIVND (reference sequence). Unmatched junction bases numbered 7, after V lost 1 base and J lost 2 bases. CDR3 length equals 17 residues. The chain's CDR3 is CASSIASSGGPTDTQYF. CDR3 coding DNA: TGTGCCAGTAGTATAGCCAGTAGCGGGGGACCCACAGATACGCAGTATTTT.

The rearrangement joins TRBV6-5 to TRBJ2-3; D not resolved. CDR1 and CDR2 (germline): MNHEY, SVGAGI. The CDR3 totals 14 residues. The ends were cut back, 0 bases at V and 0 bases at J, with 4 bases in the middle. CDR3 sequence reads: CASSYSQSTDTQYF. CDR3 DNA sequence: TGTGCCAGCAGTTACTCCCAAAGCACAGATACGCAGTATTTT.

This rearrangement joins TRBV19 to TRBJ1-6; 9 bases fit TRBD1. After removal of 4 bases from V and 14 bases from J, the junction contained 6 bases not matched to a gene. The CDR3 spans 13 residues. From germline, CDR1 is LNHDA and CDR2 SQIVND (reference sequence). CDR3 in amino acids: CASSTGTGLTLHF. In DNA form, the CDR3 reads TGTGCCAGTAGTACCGGGACAGGGCTAACCCTCCACTTT.

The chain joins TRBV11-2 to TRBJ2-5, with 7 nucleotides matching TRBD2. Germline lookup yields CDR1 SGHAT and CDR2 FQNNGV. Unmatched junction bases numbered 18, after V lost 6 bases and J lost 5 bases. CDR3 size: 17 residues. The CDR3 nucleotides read TGTGCCAGCAGTGTTGGCGGGAGACCAAACGGAGGGGAGACCCAGTACTTC. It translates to CASSVGGRPNGGETQYF.

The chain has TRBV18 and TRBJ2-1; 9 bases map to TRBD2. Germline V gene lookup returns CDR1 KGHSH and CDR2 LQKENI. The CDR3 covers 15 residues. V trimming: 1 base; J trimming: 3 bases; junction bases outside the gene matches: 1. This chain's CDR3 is CASSPRGGGYNEQFF. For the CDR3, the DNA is TGTGCCAGCTCACCACGCGGGGGGGGCTACAATGAGCAGTTCTTC.

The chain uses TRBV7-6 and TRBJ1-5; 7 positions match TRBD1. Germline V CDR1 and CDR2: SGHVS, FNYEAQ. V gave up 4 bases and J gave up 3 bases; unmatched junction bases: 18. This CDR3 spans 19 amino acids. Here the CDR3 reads CASSSLTFGQATPNQPQHF. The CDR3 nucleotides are TGTGCCAGCAGCTCACTAACCTTCGGACAGGCTACCCCCAATCAGCCCCAGCATTTT.

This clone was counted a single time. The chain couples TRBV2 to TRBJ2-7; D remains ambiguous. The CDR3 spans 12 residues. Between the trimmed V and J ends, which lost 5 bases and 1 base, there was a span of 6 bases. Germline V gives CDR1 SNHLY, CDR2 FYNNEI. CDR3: CASSPQSYEQYF. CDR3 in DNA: TGTGCCAGCAGTCCTCAGTCCTACGAGCAGTACTTC.

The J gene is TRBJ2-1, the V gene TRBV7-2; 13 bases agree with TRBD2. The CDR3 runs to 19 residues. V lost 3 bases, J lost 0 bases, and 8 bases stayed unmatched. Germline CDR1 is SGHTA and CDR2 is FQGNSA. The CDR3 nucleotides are TGTGCCAGCAGCTTTAGGGGACTAGCGGGGATCTTCTCCTACAATGAGCAGTTCTTC. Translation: CASSFRGLAGIFSYNEQFF.

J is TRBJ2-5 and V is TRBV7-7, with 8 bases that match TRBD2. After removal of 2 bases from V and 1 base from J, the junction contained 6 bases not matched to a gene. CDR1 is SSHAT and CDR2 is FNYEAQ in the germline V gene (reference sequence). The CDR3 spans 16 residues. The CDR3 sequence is CASSLLSLAGQETQYF. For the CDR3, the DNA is TGTGCCAGCAGCTTATTGTCCCTAGCGGGCCAAGAGACCCAGTACTTC.

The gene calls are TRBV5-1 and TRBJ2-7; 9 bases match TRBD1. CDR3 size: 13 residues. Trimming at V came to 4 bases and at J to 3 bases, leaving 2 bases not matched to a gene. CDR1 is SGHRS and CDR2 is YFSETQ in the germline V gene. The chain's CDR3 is CASSRTGDYEQYF. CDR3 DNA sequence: TGCGCCAGCAGCAGGACAGGGGACTACGAGCAGTACTTC. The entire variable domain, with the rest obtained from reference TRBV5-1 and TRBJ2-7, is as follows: KAGVTQTPRYLIKTRGQQVTLSCSPISGHRSVSWYQQTPGQGLQFLFEYFSETQRNKGNFPGRFSGRQFSNSRSEMNVSTLELGDSALYLCASSRTGDYEQYFGPGTRLTVT.

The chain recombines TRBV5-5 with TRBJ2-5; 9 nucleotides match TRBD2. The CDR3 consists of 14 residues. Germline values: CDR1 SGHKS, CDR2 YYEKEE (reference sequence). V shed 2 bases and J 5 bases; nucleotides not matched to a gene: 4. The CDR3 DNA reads TGTGCCAGCAGCTTTTATCTAGCGGGGGAGACCCAGTACTTC. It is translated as CASSFYLAGETQYF.

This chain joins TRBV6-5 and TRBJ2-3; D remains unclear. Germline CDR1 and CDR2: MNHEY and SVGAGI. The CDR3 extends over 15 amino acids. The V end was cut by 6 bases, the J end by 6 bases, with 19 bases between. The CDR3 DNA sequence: TGTGCCAGCAGATCACAGACCCAACGTGTTGATACGCAGTATTTT. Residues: CASRSQTQRVDTQYF.

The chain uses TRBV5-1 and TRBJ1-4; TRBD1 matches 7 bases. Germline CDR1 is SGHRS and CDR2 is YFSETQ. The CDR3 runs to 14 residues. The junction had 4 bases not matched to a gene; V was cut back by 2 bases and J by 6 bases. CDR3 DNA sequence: TGCGCCAGCAGCTTCTTCGGGACAGATGAAAAACTGTTTTTT. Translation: CASSFFGTDEKLFF. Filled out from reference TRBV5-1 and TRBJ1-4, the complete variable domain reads KAGVTQTPRYLIKTRGQQVTLSCSPISGHRSVSWYQQTPGQGLQFLFEYFSETQRNKGNFPGRFSGRQFSNSRSEMNVSTLELGDSALYLCASSFFGTDEKLFFGSGTQLSVL.

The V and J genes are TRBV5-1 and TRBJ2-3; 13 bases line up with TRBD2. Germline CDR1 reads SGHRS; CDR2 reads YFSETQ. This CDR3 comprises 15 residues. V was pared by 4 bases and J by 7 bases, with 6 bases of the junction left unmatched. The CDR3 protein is CASSQTSGGINTQYF. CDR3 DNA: TGCGCCAGCAGCCAGACTAGCGGGGGGATAAATACGCAGTATTTT.

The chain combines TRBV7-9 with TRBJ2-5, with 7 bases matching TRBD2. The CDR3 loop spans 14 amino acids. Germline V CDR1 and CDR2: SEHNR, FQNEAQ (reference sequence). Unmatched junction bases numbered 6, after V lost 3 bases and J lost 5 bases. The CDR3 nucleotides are TGTGCCAGCAGCTTCCTAGCGGTCGGGGAGACCCAGTACTTC. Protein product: CASSFLAVGETQYF. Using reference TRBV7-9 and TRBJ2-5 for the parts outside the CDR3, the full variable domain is DTGVSQNPRHKITKRGQNVTFRCDPISEHNRLYWYRQTLGQGPEFLTYFQNEAQLEKSRLLSDRFSAERPKGSFSTLEIQRTEQGDSAMYLCASSFLAVGETQYFGPGTRLLVL.

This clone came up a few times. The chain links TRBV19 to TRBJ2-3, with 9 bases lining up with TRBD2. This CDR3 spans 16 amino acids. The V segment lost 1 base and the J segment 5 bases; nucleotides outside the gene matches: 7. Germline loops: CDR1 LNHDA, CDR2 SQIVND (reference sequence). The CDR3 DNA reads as TGTGCCAGTAGTATAGGGGCTAGCGGGGCTGGAGATACGCAGTATTTT. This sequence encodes CASSIGASGAGDTQYF. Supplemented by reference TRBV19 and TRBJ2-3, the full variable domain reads DGGITQSPKYLFRKEGQNVTLSCEQNLNHDAMYWYRQDPGQGLRLIYYSQIVNDFQKGDIAEGYSVSREKKESFPLTVTSAQKNPTAFYLCASSIGASGAGDTQYFGPGTRLTVL.

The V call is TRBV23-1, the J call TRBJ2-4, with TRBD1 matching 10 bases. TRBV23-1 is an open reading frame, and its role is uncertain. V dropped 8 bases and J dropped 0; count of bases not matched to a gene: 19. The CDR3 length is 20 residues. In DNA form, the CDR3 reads TGCGCCAGCGGATTCGGGACAGGGGTCCCCTCTTTGCTAGCCAAAAACATTCAGTACTTC. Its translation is CASGFGTGVPSLLAKNIQYF.

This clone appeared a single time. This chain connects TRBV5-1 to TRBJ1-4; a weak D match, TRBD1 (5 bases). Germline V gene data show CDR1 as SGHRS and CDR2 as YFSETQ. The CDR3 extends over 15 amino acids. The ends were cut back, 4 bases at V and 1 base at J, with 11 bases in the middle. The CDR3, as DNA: TGCGCCAGCAGCCGGGACTGGGGAACTAATGAAAAACTGTTTTTT. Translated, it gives CASSRDWGTNEKLFF.

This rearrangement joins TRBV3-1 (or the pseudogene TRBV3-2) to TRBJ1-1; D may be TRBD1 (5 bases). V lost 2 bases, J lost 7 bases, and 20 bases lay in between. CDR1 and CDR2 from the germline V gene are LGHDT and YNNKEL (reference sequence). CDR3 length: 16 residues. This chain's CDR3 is CASSQRGTSGNNEAFF. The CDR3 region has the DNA TGTGCCAGCAGCCAACGGGGGACCTCCGGAAATAATGAAGCTTTCTTT.

The CDR3: CASSQGLGGGHSPLHF. As DNA, the CDR3 is TGTGCCAGCAGCCAAGGGCTGGGGGGTGGGCATTCACCCCTCCACTTT. This sequence joins TRBV3-1 (or the pseudogene TRBV3-2) and TRBJ1-6; the D gene is possibly TRBD1 (5 bases). Between the trimmed V and J ends, which lost 1 base and 8 bases, there was a span of 15 bases. Germline V gene sequence: CDR1 LGHDT, CDR2 YNNKEL (reference sequence). The CDR3 has 16 amino acids.

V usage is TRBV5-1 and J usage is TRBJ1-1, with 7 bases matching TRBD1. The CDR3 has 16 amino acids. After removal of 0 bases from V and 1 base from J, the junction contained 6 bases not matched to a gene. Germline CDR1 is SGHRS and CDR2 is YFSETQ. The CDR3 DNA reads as TGCGCCAGCAGCTTGGCGCGGGACAGTAGGAACACTGAAGCTTTCTTT. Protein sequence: CASSLARDSRNTEAFF.

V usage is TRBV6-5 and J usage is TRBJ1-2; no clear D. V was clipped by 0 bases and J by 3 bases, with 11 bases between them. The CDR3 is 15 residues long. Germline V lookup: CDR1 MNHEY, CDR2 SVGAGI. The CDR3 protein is CASSYSNNGDYGYTF. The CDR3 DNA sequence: TGTGCCAGCAGTTACTCGAATAACGGAGACTATGGCTACACCTTC.

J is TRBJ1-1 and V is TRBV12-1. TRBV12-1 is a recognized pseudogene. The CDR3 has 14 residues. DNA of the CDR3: TGTGCCAGAGACGCGGGACGGCCAAACACTGAAGCTTTCTTT. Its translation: CARDAGRPNTEAFF.

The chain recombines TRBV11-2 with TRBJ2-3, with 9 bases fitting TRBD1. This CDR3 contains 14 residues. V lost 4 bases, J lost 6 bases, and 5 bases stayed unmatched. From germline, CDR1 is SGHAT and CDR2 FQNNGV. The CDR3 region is CASSYRGPTDTQYF. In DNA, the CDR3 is TGTGCCAGCAGCTACAGGGGGCCGACGGATACGCAGTATTTT.

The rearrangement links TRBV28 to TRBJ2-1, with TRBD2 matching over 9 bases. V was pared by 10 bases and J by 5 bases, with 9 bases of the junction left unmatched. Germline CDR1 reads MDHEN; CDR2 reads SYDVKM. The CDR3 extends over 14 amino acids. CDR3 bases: TGTGCCACCATGCGGGGGGGCCTGAACAATGAGCAGTTCTTC. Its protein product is CATMRGGLNNEQFF. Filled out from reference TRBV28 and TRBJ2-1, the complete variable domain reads DVKVTQSSRYLVKRTGEKVFLECVQDMDHENMFWYRQDPGLGLRLIYFSYDVKMKEKGDIPEGYSVSREKKERFSLILESASTNQTSMYLCATMRGGLNNEQFFGPGTRLTVL.